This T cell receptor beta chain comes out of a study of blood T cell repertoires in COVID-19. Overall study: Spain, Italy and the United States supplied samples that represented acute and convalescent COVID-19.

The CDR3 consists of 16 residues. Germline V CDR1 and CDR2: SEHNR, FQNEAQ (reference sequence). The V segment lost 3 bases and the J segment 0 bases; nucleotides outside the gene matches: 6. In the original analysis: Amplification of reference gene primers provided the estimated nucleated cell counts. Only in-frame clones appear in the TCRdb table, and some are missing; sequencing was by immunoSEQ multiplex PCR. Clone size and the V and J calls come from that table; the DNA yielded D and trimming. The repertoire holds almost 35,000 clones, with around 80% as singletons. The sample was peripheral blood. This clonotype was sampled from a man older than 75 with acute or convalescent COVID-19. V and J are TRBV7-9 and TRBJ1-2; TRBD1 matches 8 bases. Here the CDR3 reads CASSFSTGEANYGYTF. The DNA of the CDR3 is TGTGCCAGCAGCTTTTCGACAGGGGAAGCTAACTATGGCTACACCTTC.